Listed below are T cell receptor beta chains from one sample, sequenced in a study of OX40 agonist ivuxolimab in advanced cancers. Some clones are missing from TCRdb's copy, which holds only in-frame ones; the method was immunoSEQ multiplex PCR. The sample has 45,000 to 60,000 clones, 70% to 80% seen once. The sample here was CD4+ or CD8+ T cells sorted from blood, taken in a trial of the OX40 agonist ivuxolimab. Every receptor here comes from an adult with an advanced solid tumor such as melanoma, head and neck, liver or kidney cancer. Each CDR3 is given without its conserved first and last residue. A D gene is named only where the DNA matches it firmly.

>TRBJ2-5|TRBV9|TRBD2
ASSRGLAGRQFQETQY
>TRBJ1-5|TRBV7-8|-
ASSLVRTSSNQPQH
>TRBJ1-1|TRBV4-2|TRBD1
ASSQYEGARNTEAF
>TRBJ2-1|TRBV6-5|TRBD2
ASSYSWEGLNEQF
>TRBJ2-4|TRBV29-1|-
SVEPSKGAKNIQY
>TRBJ1-5|TRBV7-2|TRBD1
ASSLALPGQVRQPQH
>TRBJ2-7|TRBV4-1|TRBD2
ASSQATGTSGFYEQY
>TRBJ1-4|TRBV6-1|-
ASSEIPGSNEKLF
>TRBJ1-5|TRBV9|TRBD1
ASSVGQGHQGPQH
>TRBJ2-1|TRBV5-5|TRBD2
ASSLAGGPSPYNEQF
>TRBJ1-6|TRBV6-6|TRBD1
ASRYPGTANSPLH
>TRBJ1-1|TRBV19|TRBD1
ASSIGQGVNTEAF
>TRBJ2-7|TRBV28|-
ASRQGGSYEQY
>TRBJ2-2|TRBV5-1|TRBD2
ASSSATSGRATGELF
>TRBJ2-6|TRBV30|TRBD1
AWSRDRVRSGANVLT
>TRBJ1-2|TRBV5-1|-
ASSPTGFIMVGYT
>TRBJ2-5|TRBV6-5|-
ATARGETQY
>TRBJ2-5|TRBV6-6|-
ASLRPGEETQY
>TRBJ2-1|TRBV5-1|-
ASRPGGSSYNEQF
>TRBJ1-1|TRBV7-2|-
ASSLGNTIMNTEAF
>TRBJ1-1|TRBV13|-
ASSHSRGWAEAF
>TRBJ1-2|TRBV2|-
ASSEGGTLSYGYT
>TRBJ2-3|TRBV5-4|-
ASSTTLRTQY
>TRBJ2-1|TRBV6-4|-
ASSDSRLSEQF
>TRBJ2-7|TRBV6-6|-
ASSSPDSALWEQY
>TRBJ1-5|TRBV7-8|-
ASSLGGDGNQPQH
>TRBJ2-6|TRBV15|-
ATSASGAGANVLT
>TRBJ1-4|TRBV15|TRBD1
ATSRDRSRGDEKLF
>TRBJ1-2|TRBV18|-
ASSLSFGYT
>TRBJ2-7|TRBV28|TRBD1
ASSPDRAYEQY
>TRBJ2-6|TRBV5-6|TRBD1
ASSDLGGLSLSGANVLT
>TRBJ2-7|TRBV5-6|TRBD1
ASSLVDRVGREQY
>TRBJ1-1|TRBV12-1|-
ASSFVIVRKNTEAF
>TRBJ1-1|TRBV6-1|-
ATASQTQVNTEAF
>TRBJ2-5|TRBV6-6|TRBD1
ASRPGQRETQY
>TRBJ2-1|TRBV5-5|TRBD1
ASSPTTGGGNEQF
>TRBJ2-1|TRBV28|TRBD2
ASSLPWELAVTSHSYNEQF
>TRBJ1-4|TRBV18|-
ASSVLQPGSEKLF
>TRBJ2-2|TRBV7-9|TRBD2
ASSFLPAGAPGELF
>TRBJ2-2|TRBV5-6|-
ASSFFNRQWGTGELF
>TRBJ1-2|TRBV15|-
ATSRGADRYGYT
>TRBJ1-5|TRBV7-2|-
ASSPFKGAQH
>TRBJ1-1|TRBV5-1|-
ASSLGRASGNTEAF
>TRBJ2-3|TRBV5-1|TRBD2
ASSPFLAGRTDTQY
>TRBJ2-1|TRBV10-1|-
ASSDPSGNEQF
>TRBJ1-3|TRBV7-2|-
ASSLVRNSGNTIY
>TRBJ2-5|TRBV7-2|-
ASSLGRQETQY
>TRBJ1-1|TRBV5-8|TRBD1
ASSLEYGTGGIYTEAF
>TRBJ1-5|TRBV7-2|-
ASSVWANQPQH
>TRBJ2-3|TRBV7-3|TRBD1
ASSRYGQAADTQY
>TRBJ2-2|TRBV11-2|-
ASSLADYTGELF
>TRBJ1-2|TRBV20-1|-
SARGGNGYT
>TRBJ2-5|TRBV7-2|-
ASSLDGVGTQY
>TRBJ2-3|TRBV5-4|-
ASSLPGFGDTQY